This TCR beta chain was observed in a study of CD8+ T cells in alopecia areata. Peripheral blood and lesional scalp punch biopsies came from alopecia areata patients. In each case, RNA was isolated and then reverse transcribed into cDNA as the sequencing template. Sequenced by immunoSEQ multiplex PCR; TCRdb stores in-frame clones only, minus some. Of tens of thousands of clones listed, roughly three fifths are singletons. V lost 6 bases and J 3 bases, leaving 18 bases between the germline ends. This CDR3 spans 15 amino acids. Germline V lookup: CDR1 SEHNR, CDR2 FQNEAQ (reference sequence). The V call is TRBV7-9, the J call TRBJ2-7; D might be TRBD1 or TRBD2, each matching 6 bases. This specimen consisted of CD8+ T cells sorted from blood, obtained at week 0. The TCR originated in a human donor with alopecia areata. CDR3 nucleotides: TGTGCCAGCAGGCGGGACGGGGGCGTCGGCTACGAGCAGTACTTC. Translating it yields CASRRDGGVGYEQYF.